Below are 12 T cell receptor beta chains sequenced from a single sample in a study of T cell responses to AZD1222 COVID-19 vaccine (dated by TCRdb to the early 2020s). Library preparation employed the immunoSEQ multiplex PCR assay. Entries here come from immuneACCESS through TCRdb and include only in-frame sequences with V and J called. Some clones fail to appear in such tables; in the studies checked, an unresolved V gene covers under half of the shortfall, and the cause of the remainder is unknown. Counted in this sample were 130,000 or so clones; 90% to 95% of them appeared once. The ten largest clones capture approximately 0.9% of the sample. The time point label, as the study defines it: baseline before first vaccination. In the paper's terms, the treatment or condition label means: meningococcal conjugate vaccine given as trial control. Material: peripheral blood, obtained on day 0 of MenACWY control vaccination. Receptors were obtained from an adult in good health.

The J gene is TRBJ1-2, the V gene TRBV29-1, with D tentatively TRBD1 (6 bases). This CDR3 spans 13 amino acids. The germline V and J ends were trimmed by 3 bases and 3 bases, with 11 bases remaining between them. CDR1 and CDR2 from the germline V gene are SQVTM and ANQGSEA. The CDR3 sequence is CSVDQGLDYGYTF. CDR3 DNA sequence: TGCAGCGTTGACCAGGGGTTAGACTATGGCTACACCTTC. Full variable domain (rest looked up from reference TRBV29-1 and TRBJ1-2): SAVISQKPSRDICQRGTSLTIQCQVDSQVTMMFWYRQQPGQSLTLIATANQGSEATYESGFVIDKFPISRPNLTFSTLTVSNMSPEDSSIYLCSVDQGLDYGYTFGSGTRLTVV.

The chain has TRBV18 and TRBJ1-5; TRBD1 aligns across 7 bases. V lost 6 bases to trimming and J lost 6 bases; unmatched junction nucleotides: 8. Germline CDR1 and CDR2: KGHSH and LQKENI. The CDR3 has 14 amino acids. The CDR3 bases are TGTGCCAGCTCCCGAGACAGGGATAGTCAGCCCCAGCATTTT. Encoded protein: CASSRDRDSQPQHF.

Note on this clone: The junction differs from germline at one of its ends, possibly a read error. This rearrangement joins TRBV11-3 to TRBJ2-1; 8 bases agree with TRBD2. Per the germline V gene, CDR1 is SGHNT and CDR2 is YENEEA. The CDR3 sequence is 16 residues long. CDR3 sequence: CARSRGGASSYNEQFF. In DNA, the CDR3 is TGTGCCCGCAGCCGGGGGGGGGCCAGCTCCTACAATGAGCAGTTCTTC. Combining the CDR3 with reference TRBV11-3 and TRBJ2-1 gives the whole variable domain EAGVVQSPRYKIIEKKQPVAFWCNPISGHNTLYWYLQNLGQGPELLIRYENEEAVDDSQLPKDRFSAERLKGVDSTLKIQPAELGDSAVYLCARSRGGASSYNEQFFGPGTRLTVL.

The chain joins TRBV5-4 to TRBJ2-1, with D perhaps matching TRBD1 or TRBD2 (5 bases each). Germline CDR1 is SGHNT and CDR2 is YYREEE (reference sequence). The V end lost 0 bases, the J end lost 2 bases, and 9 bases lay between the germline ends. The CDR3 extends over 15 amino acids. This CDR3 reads CASSLDGAAYNEQFF. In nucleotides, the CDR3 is TGTGCCAGCAGCTTGGACGGGGCCGCCTACAATGAGCAGTTCTTC.

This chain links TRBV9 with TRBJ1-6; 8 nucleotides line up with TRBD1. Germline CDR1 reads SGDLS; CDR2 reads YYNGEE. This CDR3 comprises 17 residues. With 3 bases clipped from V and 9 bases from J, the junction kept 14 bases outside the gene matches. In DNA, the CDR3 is TGTGCCAGCAGCGGACCGTCCAGGGGGCGCGGGTTTTCACCCCTCCACTTT. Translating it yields CASSGPSRGRGFSPLHF.

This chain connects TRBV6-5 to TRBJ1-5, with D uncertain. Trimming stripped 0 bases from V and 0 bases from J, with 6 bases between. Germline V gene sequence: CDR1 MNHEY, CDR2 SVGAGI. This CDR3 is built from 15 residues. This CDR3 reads CASSYSKDSNQPQHF. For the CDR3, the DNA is TGTGCCAGCAGTTACTCGAAGGATAGCAATCAGCCCCAGCATTTT.

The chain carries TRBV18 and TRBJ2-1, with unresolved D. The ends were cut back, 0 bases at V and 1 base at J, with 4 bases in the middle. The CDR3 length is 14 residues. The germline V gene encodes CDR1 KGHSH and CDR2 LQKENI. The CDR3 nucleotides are TGTGCCAGCTCACCACCGGGGTCCTACAATGAGCAGTTCTTC. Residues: CASSPPGSYNEQFF.

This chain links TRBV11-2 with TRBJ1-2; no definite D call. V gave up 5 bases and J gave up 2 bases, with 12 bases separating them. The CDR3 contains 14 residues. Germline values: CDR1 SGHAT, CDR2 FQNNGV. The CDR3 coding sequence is TGTGCCAGCAGCCCCCCTGATTCGAACTATGGCTACACCTTC. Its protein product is CASSPPDSNYGYTF.

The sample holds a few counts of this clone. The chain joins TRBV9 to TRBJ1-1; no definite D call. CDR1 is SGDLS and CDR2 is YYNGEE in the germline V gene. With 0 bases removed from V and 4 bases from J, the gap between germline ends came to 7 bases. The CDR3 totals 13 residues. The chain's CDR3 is CASSVGRGTEAFF. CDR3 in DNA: TGTGCCAGCAGCGTAGGCCGGGGCACTGAAGCTTTCTTT.

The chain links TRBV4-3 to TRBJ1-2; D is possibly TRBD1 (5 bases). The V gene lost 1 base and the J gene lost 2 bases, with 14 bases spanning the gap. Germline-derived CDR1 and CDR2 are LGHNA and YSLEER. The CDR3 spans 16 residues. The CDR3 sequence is CASSQGGVGQNYGYTF. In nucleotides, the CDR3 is TGCGCCAGCAGCCAAGGGGGGGTAGGGCAGAACTATGGCTACACCTTC.

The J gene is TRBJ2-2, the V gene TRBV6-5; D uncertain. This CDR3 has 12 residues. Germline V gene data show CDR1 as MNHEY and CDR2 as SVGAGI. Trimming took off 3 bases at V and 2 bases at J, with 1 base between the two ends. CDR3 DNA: TGTGCCAGCAGTTATAACACCGGGGAGCTGTTTTTT. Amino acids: CASSYNTGELFF.

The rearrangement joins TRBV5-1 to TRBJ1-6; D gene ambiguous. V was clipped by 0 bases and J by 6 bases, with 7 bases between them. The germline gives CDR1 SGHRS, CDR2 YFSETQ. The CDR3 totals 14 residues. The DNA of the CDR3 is TGCGCCAGCAGCTTGGCTGAGGTTAATTCACCCCTCCACTTT. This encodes CASSLAEVNSPLHF.